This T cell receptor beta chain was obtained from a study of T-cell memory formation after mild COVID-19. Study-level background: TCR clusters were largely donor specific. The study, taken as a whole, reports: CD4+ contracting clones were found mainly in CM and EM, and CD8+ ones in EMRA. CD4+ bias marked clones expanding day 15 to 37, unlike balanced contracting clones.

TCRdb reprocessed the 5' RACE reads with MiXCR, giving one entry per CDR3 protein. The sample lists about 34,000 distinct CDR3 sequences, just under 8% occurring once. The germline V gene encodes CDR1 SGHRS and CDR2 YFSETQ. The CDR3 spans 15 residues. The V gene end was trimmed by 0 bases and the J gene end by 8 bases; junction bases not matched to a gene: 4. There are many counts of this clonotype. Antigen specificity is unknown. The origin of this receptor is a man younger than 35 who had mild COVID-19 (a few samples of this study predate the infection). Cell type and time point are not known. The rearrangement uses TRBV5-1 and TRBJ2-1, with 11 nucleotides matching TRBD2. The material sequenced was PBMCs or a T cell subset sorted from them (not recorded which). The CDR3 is CASSLDIAGGDEQFF. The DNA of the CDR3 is TGCGCCAGCAGCTTGGATATAGCGGGGGGGGATGAGCAGTTCTTC.